Each of the 26 T cell receptor beta chains below was sequenced from the same sample in a study of regulatory T cells in long-lasting Graves disease (dated by TCRdb to the early 2020s). The time point label of this sample denotes: newly diagnosed GD, antithyroid drugs for less than 3 months. For both TCR sequencing and RNA sequencing, RNA was extracted from PBMCs in TRIzol. Receptor libraries were prepared by multiplex PCR. Sequenced using an Illumina HiSeq 4000. To build TCR beta libraries, CDR3 regions were amplified by Arm-PCR using iRepertoire HTBI primers. The raw public reads went through TCRdb reprocessing: fastp at Q25, MiXCR clone calling, in-frame beta chains kept. For every CDR3 protein sequence, its rows merge into one entry that carries the most common genes and DNA. This sample has hundreds of thousands of distinct CDR3 sequences in its table, and 16% of those were observed once. Roughly 27% of the sample is in the top ten clones.

The sample was also linked to a second study, of T cells in Graves' hyperthyroidism and ophthalmopathy.

The material was peripheral blood mononuclear cells (PBMCs), obtained at new diagnosis, from a patient treated with antithyroid drugs. These receptors were taken from a man in his forties with Graves disease. Donor details come from another sample of the same person, matched by shared clones.

As concerns this clonotype: A much larger clone sits a single nucleotide away, making a read error possible. This chain uses TRBV5-1 with TRBJ2-7; D not resolved. CDR1 is SGHRS, CDR2 YFSETQ, per germline. The CDR3 is 12 residues long. The germline V and J ends were trimmed by 0 bases and 6 bases, with 7 bases remaining between them. The CDR3, as DNA: TGCGCCAGCAGCTTGGCACGGGCCGAGCAGTACTTC. Translation gives CASSLARAEQYF.

CDR3: CANLPIIRIHQPQHF. CDR3 DNA sequence: TGCGCCAACCTACCCATCATTCGAATCCATCAGCCCCAGCATTTT. The chain carries TRBV10-1 and TRBJ1-5; D call uncertain. The CDR3 sequence is 15 residues long. The V gene lost 10 bases and the J gene lost 5 bases, with 21 bases spanning the gap. The germline gives CDR1 WNHNN, CDR2 SYGVQD (reference sequence).

At least ten counts were recorded for this clonotype. The chain combines TRBV5-8 with TRBJ1-2; TRBD1 agrees at 7 bases. Trimming removed 3 bases from V and 4 bases from J; junction bases left unmatched: 3. Looked up from germline, CDR1 is SGHTS and CDR2 is YDEGEE. The length of the CDR3 is 13 residues. As DNA, the CDR3 is TGTGCCAGCAGCTCCGACAGGGTCTATGGCTACACCTTC. Residues: CASSSDRVYGYTF.

This clonotype was recorded many times. The chain is built from TRBV18 and TRBJ2-5; D uncertain. Germline CDR1 reads KGHSH; CDR2 reads LQKENI. The length of the CDR3 is 13 residues. Trimming took off 4 bases at V and 1 base at J, with 7 bases between the two ends. CDR3: CASSLTAQETQYF. The CDR3 nucleotides are TGTGCCAGCTCACTCACTGCCCAAGAGACCCAGTACTTC.

This clonotype came up many times. The gene calls are TRBV3-2 and TRBJ2-3; TRBD2 is taken as the D call from the table, unchecked against the DNA. TRBV3-2 is flagged as a pseudogene. This CDR3 comprises 15 residues. The DNA of the CDR3 is TGTGCCAGCAGCCAAGGGTCAGGAGGTACAGATACGCAGTATTTT. Amino acid sequence: CASSQGSGGTDTQYF.

There are many counts of this clonotype. The chain links TRBV20-1 to TRBJ1-5; TRBD1 is a possible D gene (5 bases). This CDR3 is built from 14 residues. Deletions cut 0 bases from V and 4 bases from J, with 10 bases between. Germline values: CDR1 DFQATT, CDR2 SNEGSKA (reference sequence). The CDR3 protein is CSARDSNRNQPQHF. In DNA, the CDR3 is TGCAGTGCTAGAGATTCAAACAGGAATCAGCCCCAGCATTTT.

This clonotype has ten or more counts. The rearrangement links TRBV28 to TRBJ2-7, with D unresolved. Trimming stripped 3 bases from V and 0 bases from J, with 6 bases between. Germline V CDR1 and CDR2: MDHEN, SYDVKM. CDR3 size: 13 residues. This chain's CDR3 is CASSFTHSYEQYF. The CDR3 bases are TGTGCCAGCAGTTTTACTCACTCCTACGAGCAGTACTTC.

Note on this clonotype: The conserved final phenylalanine or tryptophan is absent from the CDR3, which likely points to a read error. The chain links TRBV7-3 to TRBJ2-7; no definite D call. The CDR3 loop spans 13 amino acids. Germline CDR1 SGHTA, CDR2 FQGTGA. The V and J ends lost 1 base and 7 bases respectively, with 11 bases between them. CDR3 nucleotide sequence: TGTGCCAGCAGCTTAAGTTCGGGTGGGGAGCAGTACTAC. As protein: CASSLSSGGEQYY.

In this sample, this clonotype turned up many times. The genes are TRBV5-1 and TRBJ2-7; possibly TRBD1 for D (6 bases). The CDR3 spans 14 residues. CDR1 is SGHRS and CDR2 is YFSETQ in the germline V gene. The V end lost 4 bases, the J end lost 1 base, and 12 bases lay between the germline ends. The CDR3 DNA is TGCGCCAGCAGCGTCGACAGGCGTTCCTACGAGCAGTACTTC. Protein product: CASSVDRRSYEQYF.

This clonotype was counted at least ten times. The gene calls are TRBV20-1 and TRBJ2-7; D is ambiguous. The CDR3 spans 14 residues. Germline CDR1 and CDR2: DFQATT and SNEGSKA (reference sequence). V was cut by 0 bases and J by 3 bases, with 12 bases left in between. This CDR3 reads CSARDSHGFYEQYF. The DNA for the CDR3 is TGCAGTGCTAGAGATTCTCACGGTTTCTACGAGCAGTACTTC.

This clonotype showed up just a few times. The V gene is TRBV24-1, the J gene TRBJ2-2; TRBD1 aligns across 8 bases. Germline V CDR1 and CDR2: KGHDR, SFDVKD. The CDR3 covers 16 residues. The junction had 5 bases not matched to a gene; V was cut back by 5 bases and J by 1 base. This CDR3 is CATSVTGGRNTGELFF. DNA of the CDR3: TGTGCCACCAGTGTCACAGGGGGGAGGAACACCGGGGAGCTGTTTTTT.

This clonotype was observed at least ten times. This chain's CDR3 is CASSPSGGGAEEQYF. CDR3 nucleotides: TGTGCCAGCAGCCCTAGTGGCGGGGGCGCGGAAGAGCAGTACTTC. V usage is TRBV9 and J usage is TRBJ2-7; D possibly corresponds to TRBD2 (7 bases). Germline lookup yields CDR1 SGDLS and CDR2 YYNGEE. The V gene lost 4 bases and the J gene lost 7 bases, with 21 bases spanning the gap. This CDR3 is built from 15 residues.

This clonotype was detected many times. The chain uses TRBV20-1 and TRBJ2-3; D unclear. The CDR3 contains 13 residues. The V and J ends lost 1 base and 2 bases respectively, with 7 bases between them. Germline-derived CDR1 and CDR2 are DFQATT and SNEGSKA (reference sequence). For the CDR3, the DNA is TGCAGTGCTAGAGCAAGATACACAGATACGCAGTATTTT. Its protein product is CSARARYTDTQYF.

In this sample, this clonotype turned up many times. The junction shows a germline mismatch at one end, possibly a read error. The chain carries TRBV3-1 and TRBJ1-1; TRBD1 agrees at 7 bases. The CDR3 length is 14 residues. The germline V gene encodes CDR1 LGHDT and CDR2 YNNKEL (reference sequence). The CDR3 DNA reads TGTGCCAGCAGCCAAGCCAGGGGGGTGACTGGAGCTTTCTTT. Translated, it gives CASSQARGVTGAFF.

The chain is built from TRBV11-2 and TRBJ2-5; possible D gene TRBD2, 6 bases. V lost 5 bases and J lost 5, with 15 bases in between. The CDR3 runs to 14 residues. Germline V gene data show CDR1 as SGHAT and CDR2 as FQNNGV. DNA of the CDR3: TGTGCCAGCAGCGCCGCGGGGCGATGGGAGACCCAGTACTTC. Residues: CASSAAGRWETQYF.

This clonotype was picked up many times. The chain links TRBV5-1 to TRBJ1-1, with TRBD1 matching over 7 bases. The CDR3 is 14 amino acids. The V segment lost 4 bases and the J segment 6 bases; nucleotides outside the gene matches: 9. Germline CDR1 SGHRS, CDR2 YFSETQ. The CDR3 sequence is CASSLDRAGAEAFF. The CDR3 DNA reads TGCGCCAGCAGCCTAGACAGGGCAGGGGCTGAAGCTTTCTTT.

This clonotype has just a few counts. The rearrangement joins TRBV6-2 or TRBV6-3 to TRBJ2-3; TRBD2 aligns across 11 bases. The CDR3 is 16 amino acids. CDR1 and CDR2 from the germline V gene are MNHEY and SVGEGT. J lost 1 base, V lost 6 bases, and 6 bases had no gene match. CDR3 loop: CASRAIAGGGTDTQYF. The DNA for the CDR3 is TGTGCCAGCAGAGCCATAGCGGGGGGGGGCACAGATACGCAGTATTTT.

This sequence joins TRBV6-2 or TRBV6-3 and TRBJ1-1; TRBD1 matches at 8 bases. CDR1 and CDR2 from the germline V gene are MNHEY and SVGEGT. Germline trimming cut 0 bases from V and 3 bases from J; bases unmatched to any gene: 3. The CDR3 has 15 residues. CDR3: CASSYSTGADTEAFF. The CDR3 DNA is TGTGCCAGCAGTTACTCGACAGGGGCGGACACTGAAGCTTTCTTT.

The chain joins TRBV4-3 to TRBJ2-3; TRBD2 agrees at 11 bases. The CDR3 spans 18 residues. The V gene end was trimmed by 3 bases and the J gene end by 7 bases; junction bases not matched to a gene: 15. CDR1 and CDR2 from the germline V gene are LGHNA and YSLEER. The CDR3, as DNA: TGCGCCAGCAGCCAGGTTGAGGGGGATAGCGGGGGGGCGAATACGCAGTATTTT. Encoded protein: CASSQVEGDSGGANTQYF.

This clonotype was detected ten times or more. The V call is TRBV28, the J call TRBJ1-5; 7 bases map to TRBD1. V dropped 3 bases and J dropped 1; count of bases not matched to a gene: 9. The germline CDR1 and CDR2 sequences are MDHEN and SYDVKM. The CDR3 is 17 amino acids. The CDR3 DNA sequence: TGTGCCAGCAGTTTTAGACAGGGAATGAGGAGCAATCAGCCCCAGCATTTT. This translates into CASSFRQGMRSNQPQHF.

This clonotype occurred many times. This sequence joins TRBV7-9 and TRBJ2-1; perhaps TRBD2 as D (6 bases). Germline V gene lookup returns CDR1 SEHNR and CDR2 FQNEAQ (reference sequence). CDR3 length: 14 amino acids. The V gene lost 5 bases and the J gene lost 6 bases, with 14 bases spanning the gap. The CDR3 region has the DNA TGTGCCAGCAGCCTCGGACTACTCTCCAATGAGCAGTTCTTC. Amino acids: CASSLGLLSNEQFF.

CDR3 protein: CAWSVGGPEQFF. The CDR3 coding sequence is TGTGCCTGGAGTGTAGGGGGGCCTGAGCAGTTCTTC. This sequence joins TRBV30 and TRBJ2-1; TRBD1 or TRBD2 may be the D gene (6 bases each). This CDR3 has 12 residues. The V gene's germline CDR1 is GTSNPN and CDR2 SVGIG (reference sequence). The ends were cut back, 0 bases at V and 9 bases at J, with 9 bases in the middle.

This clonotype was counted ten times or more. This chain connects TRBV29-1 to TRBJ2-5; TRBD2 agrees at 7 bases. V was pared by 5 bases and J by 2 bases, with 2 bases of the junction left unmatched. This CDR3 is built from 12 residues. Germline V gene lookup returns CDR1 SQVTM and CDR2 ANQGSEA. CDR3 amino acids: CSVWGGQETQYF. CDR3 nucleotide sequence: TGCAGCGTTTGGGGGGGACAAGAGACCCAGTACTTC.

Points on this clonotype: A much larger clone differs by one base, so this may be a read error. V and J are TRBV7-3 and TRBJ1-5; D possibly corresponds to TRBD1 (5 bases). The CDR3 consists of 13 residues. The V end lost 10 bases, the J end lost 9 bases, and 19 bases lay between the germline ends. Germline CDR1 reads SGHTA; CDR2 reads FQGTGA. CDR3 in amino acids: CAIGSGHDRPQHF. The CDR3 DNA reads TGTGCCATCGGGTCGGGGCACGATCGGCCCCAGCATTTT.

This clonotype showed up just a few times. The J gene is TRBJ2-1, the V gene TRBV15; 10 bases line up with TRBD1. The CDR3 is 16 amino acids. V was pared by 2 bases and J by 8 bases, with 9 bases of the junction left unmatched. Germline-derived CDR1 and CDR2 are LNHNV and YYDKDF (reference sequence). Here the CDR3 reads CATSRQAGTGADEQFF. CDR3 nucleotides: TGTGCCACCAGCAGACAGGCCGGGACAGGGGCAGATGAGCAGTTCTTC.

This clonotype was seen many times. This chain joins TRBV6-1 and TRBJ2-5; 8 nucleotides line up with TRBD2. The V and J ends lost 8 bases and 4 bases, in that order; junction bases with no gene match: 15. This CDR3 spans 16 amino acids. Germline V lookup: CDR1 MNHNS, CDR2 SASEGT. The DNA for the CDR3 is TGTGCCAGCGGAGTGGCAGCCGGGGGGGCTTCAGAGACCCAGTACTTC. Translated, it gives CASGVAAGGASETQYF.